The 29 T cell receptor beta chains below were found in one sample sequenced in a study of CD8 T cells in Susac syndrome. RNA amounts of about 0.45 to 1 ug underwent reverse transcription with random hexamers. Via MiXCR, TCRdb re-called the immunoSEQ multiplex PCR reads, giving one row per CDR3 protein. This sample has 200,000 or so distinct CDR3 sequences; 85% to 95% occur once, and the top ten carry 0.16%. What was sequenced was CD8+ T cells from PBMCs. All receptors derive from a human donor with Susac syndrome.

The V gene is TRBV2, the J gene TRBJ1-4, with no clear D. V was shortened by 5 bases and J by 0 bases, with 7 bases between the two germline ends. The CDR3 extends over 14 amino acids. Germline V gene lookup returns CDR1 SNHLY and CDR2 FYNNEI. For the CDR3, the DNA is TGTGCCAGCAGTCTCGGTGCAACTAATGAAAAACTGTTTTTT. This codes for CASSLGATNEKLFF.

The V call is TRBV7-3, the J call TRBJ2-2; D gene uncertain. Germline CDR1 and CDR2: SGHTA and FQGTGA. There are 14 residues in the CDR3. Trimming removed 4 bases at V and 7 bases at J, with 13 bases between. The CDR3 DNA follows: TGTGCCAGCAGCTCCACTTTATTAGGCGGGGAGCTGTTTTTT. This encodes CASSSTLLGGELFF.

The chain is built from TRBV24-1 and TRBJ2-1; tentatively, D is TRBD1 (5 bases). V lost 6 bases, J lost 6 bases, and 14 bases lay in between. This CDR3 comprises 14 residues. From germline, CDR1 is KGHDR and CDR2 SFDVKD. CDR3 loop: CATSPTGRFNEQFF. In nucleotides, the CDR3 is TGTGCCACCAGTCCAACAGGTCGGTTCAATGAGCAGTTCTTC.

The chain employs TRBV6-5 and TRBJ2-5, with D perhaps assigned TRBD1 or TRBD2 (5 bases each). This CDR3 has 13 residues. Deletions cut 2 bases from V and 4 bases from J, with 8 bases between. Germline CDR1 reads MNHEY; CDR2 reads SVGAGI. The CDR3 loop reads CASSYGDGETQYF. The CDR3 DNA reads as TGTGCCAGCAGTTACGGGGACGGAGAGACCCAGTACTTC.

The chain is built from TRBV25-1 and TRBJ2-5, with 8 bases identical to TRBD1. With V trimmed by 2 bases and J by 0 bases, 8 bases remained unmatched. The CDR3 is 17 residues long. The germline V gene has CDR1 MGHDK and CDR2 SYGVNS. CDR3: CASSETINRGNQETQYF. DNA for the CDR3: TGTGCCAGCAGTGAAACGATCAACAGGGGGAACCAAGAGACCCAGTACTTC.

The gene calls are TRBV9 and TRBJ1-2, with no clear D. With 6 bases removed from V and 6 bases from J, the gap between germline ends came to 12 bases. In germline, CDR1 is SGDLS, CDR2 YYNGEE. The CDR3 loop spans 12 amino acids. Here the CDR3 reads CASTNPPNGYTF. The CDR3 DNA reads TGTGCCAGCACCAACCCTCCGAATGGCTACACCTTC.

The chain links TRBV13 to TRBJ1-1; D not certain. The CDR3 extends over 16 amino acids. Trimming cost V 5 bases and J 1 base, with 17 bases left between them. The germline CDR1 and CDR2 sequences are PRHDT and FYEKMQ (reference sequence). CDR3 protein: CASSPWGAGKNTEAFF. Here the CDR3 DNA reads TGTGCCAGCAGCCCGTGGGGTGCGGGGAAGAACACTGAAGCTTTCTTT.

The chain couples TRBV12-3 or TRBV12-4 to TRBJ1-1, with D uncertain. V gave up 6 bases and J gave up 1 base, with 12 bases separating them. The length of the CDR3 is 14 residues. The CDR3: CASRSFRGNTEAFF. The CDR3 DNA is TGTGCCAGCAGGTCATTCCGGGGGAACACTGAAGCTTTCTTT.

The chain joins TRBV29-1 to TRBJ2-1; TRBD2 agrees at 11 bases. Germline V CDR1 and CDR2: SQVTM, ANQGSEA. Losses at the gene ends were 4 bases for V and 0 bases for J; bases not matched to a gene: 8. This CDR3 has 17 residues. CDR3 bases: TGCAGCGTTGGGGGGACTAGCGGCTACACCTCCTACAATGAGCAGTTCTTC. Translating it yields CSVGGTSGYTSYNEQFF.

The chain recombines TRBV6-5 with TRBJ2-1; the match to TRBD2 covers 13 bases. After removal of 3 bases from V and 5 bases from J, the junction contained 7 bases not matched to a gene. Germline-derived CDR1 and CDR2 are MNHEY and SVGAGI. The CDR3 runs 17 residues. CDR3 sequence (DNA): TGTGCCAGCAGTTATTCCCCTGGACTAGCGGGAGACAATGAGCAGTTCTTC. Protein sequence: CASSYSPGLAGDNEQFF.

V usage is TRBV6-6 and J usage is TRBJ1-2; possibly TRBD1 for D (5 bases). Trimming shortened V by 7 bases and J by 6 bases, and 12 bases separated the two germline ends. There are 12 residues in the CDR3. Germline loops: CDR1 MNHNY, CDR2 SVGAGI (reference sequence). CDR3 protein: CASIRDEDGYTF. CDR3 nucleotide sequence: TGTGCCAGCATCAGGGATGAGGATGGCTACACCTTC.

The rearrangement joins TRBV2 to TRBJ2-5, with a possible D match to TRBD2 (6 bases). V was trimmed by 9 bases and J by 11 bases, leaving 13 bases between them. CDR1 and CDR2 (germline): SNHLY, FYNNEI. CDR3 length: 10 amino acids. CDR3: CASKTGRQYF. In DNA form, the CDR3 reads TGTGCCAGTAAGACCGGGAGACAGTACTTC.

This chain uses TRBV5-4 with TRBJ1-3; D not resolved. This CDR3 is 18 amino acids long. V was trimmed by 1 base and J by 0 bases, leaving 17 bases between them. Germline V gene lookup returns CDR1 SGHNT and CDR2 YYREEE (reference sequence). CDR3 sequence: CASSLQAPAAYSGNTIYF. The CDR3 bases are TGTGCCAGCAGCTTGCAGGCCCCGGCAGCCTACTCTGGAAACACCATATATTTT.

This clonotype appeared once. The genes are TRBV29-1 and TRBJ2-1; 7 positions match TRBD2. This CDR3 is 14 amino acids long. Looked up from germline, CDR1 is SQVTM and CDR2 is ANQGSEA. Trimming at V came to 7 bases and at J to 0 bases, leaving 6 bases not matched to a gene. CDR3 amino acids: CSEYRTSSYNEQFF. As DNA, the CDR3 is TGCAGCGAATACAGGACTAGCTCCTACAATGAGCAGTTCTTC.

The V and J genes are TRBV7-9 and TRBJ2-2, with D perhaps matching TRBD2 (5 bases). V lost 5 bases, J lost 1 base, and 14 bases lay in between. This CDR3 contains 16 residues. Germline values: CDR1 SEHNR, CDR2 FQNEAQ (reference sequence). CDR3 region: CASSRTTGMNTGELFF. In nucleotides, the CDR3 is TGTGCCAGCAGCCGCACGACCGGGATGAACACCGGGGAGCTGTTTTTT.

The rearrangement uses TRBV29-1 and TRBJ2-5; the match to TRBD2 covers 12 bases. CDR1 is SQVTM and CDR2 is ANQGSEA in the germline V gene. The V and J ends lost 5 bases and 5 bases, in that order; junction bases with no gene match: 6. This CDR3 spans 14 amino acids. Written as DNA, the CDR3 is TGCAGCGTTCTAAGACTAGCGGGGGATGAGACCCAGTACTTC. Residues: CSVLRLAGDETQYF.

This rearrangement joins TRBV10-3 to TRBJ1-2; maybe TRBD1 (5 bases). The CDR3 is 15 amino acids. Germline V gene sequence: CDR1 ENHRY, CDR2 SYGVKD. V was clipped by 0 bases and J by 7 bases, with 15 bases between them. Here the CDR3 DNA reads TGTGCCATCAGTGAGTCGATAATTATCCAGGGTGGCTACACCTTC. Its translation is CAISESIIIQGGYTF.

The V gene is TRBV20-1, the J gene TRBJ2-7; D perhaps matches TRBD1 (5 bases). The length of the CDR3 is 11 residues. Germline V gene data show CDR1 as DFQATT and CDR2 as SNEGSKA (reference sequence). Between the trimmed V and J ends, which lost 7 bases and 3 bases, there was a span of 10 bases. The CDR3 region has the DNA TGCAGTGTTATTAGGGGCTACGAGCAGTACTTC. It yields the protein CSVIRGYEQYF.

This clonotype was seen only once. This chain connects TRBV11-2 to TRBJ2-7; 11 bases map to TRBD2. This CDR3 has 18 residues. The V segment lost 1 base and the J segment 2 bases; nucleotides outside the gene matches: 10. From germline, CDR1 is SGHAT and CDR2 FQNNGV. The CDR3 sequence is CASSLALAGALDTYEQYF. As DNA, the CDR3 is TGTGCCAGCAGCTTAGCACTAGCGGGAGCGCTAGACACCTACGAGCAGTACTTC.

The rearrangement uses TRBV30 and TRBJ1-1, with TRBD1 matching over 8 bases. There are 12 residues in the CDR3. V lost 5 bases and J lost 1; bases outside the gene matches: 0. The germline V gene has CDR1 GTSNPN and CDR2 SVGIG (reference sequence). The CDR3, as DNA: TGTGCCTGGGACAGGGGGAACACTGAAGCTTTCTTT. Its translation: CAWDRGNTEAFF.

CDR3 nucleotide sequence: TGCGCCAGCAGCCAATCGACAGGGTACGGAAACACCATATATTTT. Its translation: CASSQSTGYGNTIYF. The chain uses TRBV4-1 and TRBJ1-3, with 7 bases matching TRBD1. This CDR3 has 15 residues. Germline assignment: CDR1 MGHRA and CDR2 YSYEKL. V lost 2 bases to trimming and J lost 4 bases; unmatched junction nucleotides: 5.

The chain employs TRBV9 and TRBJ2-7; TRBD2 matches 8 bases. Trimming removed 4 bases from V and 5 bases from J; junction bases left unmatched: 2. This CDR3 spans 12 amino acids. CDR1 SGDLS and CDR2 YYNGEE come from the germline V gene. The CDR3 DNA reads TGTGCCAGCAGCCGGGAGGGTGACGAGCAGTACTTC. Its translation is CASSREGDEQYF.

The gene calls are TRBV28 and TRBJ1-5, with 8 nucleotides matching TRBD1. Germline CDR1 MDHEN, CDR2 SYDVKM. V was clipped by 3 bases and J by 4 bases; unmatched bases: 8. The CDR3 has 16 amino acids. In nucleotides, the CDR3 is TGTGCCAGCAGTTTCCCCAGGGGGCGCGGAAATCAGCCCCAGCATTTT. It encodes CASSFPRGRGNQPQHF.

The chain combines TRBV5-1 with TRBJ2-3; D may be TRBD1 or TRBD2 (5 bases each). Trimming removed 0 bases at V and 6 bases at J, with 8 bases between. CDR3 length: 13 residues. Germline CDR1 is SGHRS and CDR2 is YFSETQ. CDR3 region: CASSLVGDDTQYF. DNA for the CDR3: TGCGCCAGCAGCTTGGTGGGGGACGATACGCAGTATTTT.

The V gene is TRBV6-1, the J gene TRBJ1-1; D remains ambiguous. In germline, CDR1 is MNHNS, CDR2 SASEGT. There are 18 residues in the CDR3. The ends were cut back, 0 bases at V and 0 bases at J, with 17 bases in the middle. The CDR3 loop reads CASSEASSDTAMNTEAFF. The CDR3 region has the DNA TGTGCCAGCAGTGAAGCGTCCTCCGACACGGCTATGAACACTGAAGCTTTCTTT.

The V call is TRBV20-1, the J call TRBJ1-5; weak D call: TRBD1 (6 bases). V gave up 0 bases and J gave up 6 bases, with 15 bases separating them. This CDR3 comprises 15 residues. The germline V gene encodes CDR1 DFQATT and CDR2 SNEGSKA (reference sequence). Written as DNA, the CDR3 is TGCAGTGCTAGAGATCATCAGGGGCAGGGTCAGCCCCAGCATTTT. It encodes CSARDHQGQGQPQHF.

The chain carries TRBV20-1 and TRBJ2-4; tentatively, D is TRBD2 (5 bases). Germline CDR1 DFQATT, CDR2 SNEGSKA (reference sequence). The CDR3 is 11 residues long. CDR3 sequence (DNA): TGCGGCCTTGAGGGCGCGGACATTCAGTACTTC. It translates to CGLEGADIQYF.

This chain connects TRBV30 to TRBJ2-1; TRBD2 matches 13 bases. Trimming cost V 5 bases and J 4 bases; bases outside gene matches: 2. Germline V gives CDR1 GTSNPN, CDR2 SVGIG (reference sequence). This CDR3 has 14 residues. The CDR3 reads CAWAGLAGYNEQFF. The CDR3, as DNA: TGTGCCTGGGCGGGACTAGCGGGATACAATGAGCAGTTCTTC.

This clonotype was counted once. The V and J genes are TRBV9 and TRBJ2-7; possibly TRBD1 for D (6 bases). V was shortened by 0 bases and J by 0 bases, with 10 bases between the two germline ends. Per the germline V gene, CDR1 is SGDLS and CDR2 is YYNGEE. The CDR3 totals 15 residues. The CDR3 is CASSVGTESSYEQYF. CDR3 sequence (DNA): TGTGCCAGCAGCGTAGGGACAGAGAGCTCCTACGAGCAGTACTTC.